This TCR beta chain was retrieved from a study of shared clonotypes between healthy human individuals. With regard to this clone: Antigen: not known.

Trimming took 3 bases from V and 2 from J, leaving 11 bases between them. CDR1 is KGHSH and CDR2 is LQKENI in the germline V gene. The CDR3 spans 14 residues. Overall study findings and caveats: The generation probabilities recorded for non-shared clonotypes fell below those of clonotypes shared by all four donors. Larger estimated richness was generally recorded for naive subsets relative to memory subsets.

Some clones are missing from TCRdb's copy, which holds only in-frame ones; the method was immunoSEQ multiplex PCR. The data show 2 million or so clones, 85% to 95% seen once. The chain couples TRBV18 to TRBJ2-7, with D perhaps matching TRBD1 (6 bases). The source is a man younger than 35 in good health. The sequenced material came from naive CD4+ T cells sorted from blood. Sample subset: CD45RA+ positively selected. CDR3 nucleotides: TGTGCCAGCTCACCCCAGGGGCAACCCTACGAGCAGTACTTC. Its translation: CASSPQGQPYEQYF.